This entry lists 14 T cell receptor beta chains sequenced from one sample in a study of blood T cell repertoires in COVID-19. Only in-frame clones appear in the TCRdb table, and some are missing; sequencing was by immunoSEQ multiplex PCR. The table has approximately 150,000 clones, about four fifths seen once. Sequenced: peripheral blood. Every receptor here comes from a man aged 65 to 79 who had recovered from COVID-19.

This chain links TRBV6-5 with TRBJ2-3, with 8 bases matching TRBD2. J lost 5 bases, V lost 7 bases, and 8 bases had no gene match. The CDR3 spans 14 residues. Germline values: CDR1 MNHEY, CDR2 SVGAGI. CDR3 in DNA: TGTGCCAGCAAGGTTAGCGGGAAACGAGATACGCAGTATTTT. Translated, it gives CASKVSGKRDTQYF.

The rearrangement joins TRBV5-6 to TRBJ2-1, with TRBD2 matching over 11 bases. This CDR3 has 17 residues. J lost 7 bases, V lost 0 bases, and 9 bases had no gene match. Germline CDR1 is SGHDT and CDR2 is YYEEEE. Written as DNA, the CDR3 is TGTGCCAGCAGCTTGGCGGTTAGCGGGAGGGCCCTGAATGAGCAGTTCTTC. This sequence encodes CASSLAVSGRALNEQFF.

This clone was counted a single time. The rearrangement joins TRBV28 to TRBJ2-3; 7 positions agree with TRBD1. V lost 3 bases and J lost 0; bases outside the gene matches: 0. The CDR3 is 14 amino acids. Germline assignment: CDR1 MDHEN and CDR2 SYDVKM. CDR3 protein: CASSLGQSTDTQYF. CDR3 coding DNA: TGTGCCAGCAGTTTGGGACAGAGCACAGATACGCAGTATTTT.

The chain links TRBV27 to TRBJ2-1, with TRBD2 matching over 9 bases. The V and J ends lost 2 bases and 3 bases, in that order; junction bases with no gene match: 8. The CDR3 is 17 residues long. CDR1 is MNHEY, CDR2 SMNVEV, per germline (reference sequence). CDR3 coding DNA: TGTGCCAGCAGTTTACTCATGGCGGGAGGGTTCTACAATGAGCAGTTCTTC. Translated, it gives CASSLLMAGGFYNEQFF.

This chain joins TRBV18 and TRBJ1-2; tentatively, D is TRBD1 (5 bases). CDR1 is KGHSH and CDR2 is LQKENI in the germline V gene. V was shortened by 1 base and J by 3 bases, with 12 bases between the two germline ends. This CDR3 comprises 15 residues. The CDR3: CASSPRQSLDYGYTF. The CDR3 nucleotides read TGTGCCAGCTCACCACGACAGAGTCTAGACTATGGCTACACCTTC.

Here the CDR3 DNA reads TGCGCCAGTGGGACTGGTAGCACAGATACGCAGTATTTT. Translated: CASGTGSTDTQYF. The V gene is TRBV5-1, the J gene TRBJ2-3, with D perhaps TRBD2 (6 bases). This CDR3 contains 13 residues. Trimming pared 8 bases from V and 0 bases from J, leaving 10 bases between. Looked up from germline, CDR1 is SGHRS and CDR2 is YFSETQ.

The rearrangement uses TRBV15 and TRBJ1-1; tentatively, D is TRBD1 (5 bases). Trimming took off 0 bases at V and 1 base at J, with 21 bases between the two ends. The CDR3 runs 19 residues. Germline assignment: CDR1 LNHNV and CDR2 YYDKDF (reference sequence). The CDR3 coding sequence is TGTGCCACCAGCAGAGATTTGCGGGGACGCTTGACGGGGAACACTGAAGCTTTCTTT. It yields the protein CATSRDLRGRLTGNTEAFF.

This clone was picked up a small number of times. This chain links TRBV10-1 with TRBJ2-1; D not resolved. The V end lost 4 bases, the J end lost 0 bases, and 13 bases lay between the germline ends. The CDR3 is 16 residues long. Germline V gene data show CDR1 as WNHNN and CDR2 as SYGVQD (reference sequence). This CDR3 reads CASSGVGGSSYNEQFF. CDR3 DNA: TGCGCCAGCAGTGGGGTCGGCGGTAGCTCCTACAATGAGCAGTTCTTC.

J is TRBJ2-7 and V is TRBV28, with TRBD1 identical over 9 bases. Germline V gene lookup returns CDR1 MDHEN and CDR2 SYDVKM. This CDR3 is built from 15 residues. V lost 5 bases and J lost 5; bases outside the gene matches: 10. The CDR3: CASSLPGQGINEQYF. In DNA, the CDR3 is TGTGCCAGCAGTCTTCCGGGACAGGGTATCAACGAGCAGTACTTC.

This chain links TRBV5-4 with TRBJ2-1; TRBD2 matches 9 bases. Per the germline V gene, CDR1 is SGHNT and CDR2 is YYREEE (reference sequence). V lost 4 bases and J lost 7; bases outside the gene matches: 12. This CDR3 is 16 amino acids long. The DNA of the CDR3 is TGTGCCAGCAGCCCGCGCCGGTTAGCGGGAGCAAATGAGCAGTTCTTC. It yields the protein CASSPRRLAGANEQFF.

The rearrangement uses TRBV11-2 and TRBJ2-7; 9 bases fit TRBD1. The germline CDR1 and CDR2 sequences are SGHAT and FQNNGV. This CDR3 has 16 amino acids. V was clipped by 6 bases and J by 0 bases; unmatched bases: 9. This CDR3 reads CASRPLGTGSSYEQYF. For the CDR3, the DNA is TGTGCCAGCAGACCACTCGGGACAGGGAGCTCCTACGAGCAGTACTTC.

The gene calls are TRBV27 and TRBJ1-2, with 7 bases matching TRBD1. With 5 bases clipped from V and 7 bases from J, the junction kept 10 bases outside the gene matches. The CDR3 sequence is 14 residues long. Germline-derived CDR1 and CDR2 are MNHEY and SMNVEV (reference sequence). The DNA for the CDR3 is TGTGCCAGCAGTCGAGACAGGGAAATACGTGGCTACACCTTC. Protein: CASSRDREIRGYTF.

The genes are TRBV5-1 and TRBJ1-2, with 9 bases identical to TRBD1. CDR1 SGHRS and CDR2 YFSETQ come from the germline V gene. Trimming took 4 bases from V and 4 from J; bases not matched to a gene: 5. The CDR3 totals 14 residues. CDR3: CASSLGQGTYGYTF. CDR3 coding DNA: TGCGCCAGCAGCCTGGGACAGGGCACCTATGGCTACACCTTC. Based on the CDR3 plus reference TRBV5-1 and TRBJ1-2, the full variable domain is KAGVTQTPRYLIKTRGQQVTLSCSPISGHRSVSWYQQTPGQGLQFLFEYFSETQRNKGNFPGRFSGRQFSNSRSEMNVSTLELGDSALYLCASSLGQGTYGYTFGSGTRLTVV.

The chain is built from TRBV4-1 and TRBJ2-5; D is possibly TRBD1 (6 bases). The CDR3 extends over 14 amino acids. V was clipped by 4 bases and J by 2 bases, with 11 bases between them. The germline gives CDR1 MGHRA, CDR2 YSYEKL. The CDR3 protein is CASSLRDIQETQYF. CDR3 bases: TGCGCCAGCAGCCTGAGGGACATACAAGAGACCCAGTACTTC.